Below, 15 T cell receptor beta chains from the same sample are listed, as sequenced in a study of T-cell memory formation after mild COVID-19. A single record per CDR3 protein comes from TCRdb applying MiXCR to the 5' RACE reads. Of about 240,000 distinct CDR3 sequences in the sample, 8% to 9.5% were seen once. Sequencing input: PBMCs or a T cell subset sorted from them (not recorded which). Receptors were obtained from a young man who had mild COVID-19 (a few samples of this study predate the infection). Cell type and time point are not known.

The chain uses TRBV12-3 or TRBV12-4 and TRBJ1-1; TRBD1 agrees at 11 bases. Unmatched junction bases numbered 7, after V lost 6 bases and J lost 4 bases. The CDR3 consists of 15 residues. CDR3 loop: CASSYGQGAGTEAFF. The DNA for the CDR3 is TGTGCCAGCAGCTACGGACAGGGGGCAGGCACTGAAGCTTTCTTT.

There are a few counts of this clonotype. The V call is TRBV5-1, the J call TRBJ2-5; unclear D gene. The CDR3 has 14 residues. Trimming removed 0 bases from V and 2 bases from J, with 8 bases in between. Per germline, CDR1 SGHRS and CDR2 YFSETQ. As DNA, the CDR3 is TGCGCCAGCAGCTTGGGGAGCCTACAAGAGACCCAGTACTTC. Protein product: CASSLGSLQETQYF.

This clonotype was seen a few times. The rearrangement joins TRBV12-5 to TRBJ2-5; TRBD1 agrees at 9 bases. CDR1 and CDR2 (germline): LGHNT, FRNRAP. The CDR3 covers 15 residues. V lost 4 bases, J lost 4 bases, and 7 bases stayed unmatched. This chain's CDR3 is CASGSGTGWRETQYF. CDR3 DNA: TGTGCTAGTGGTTCCGGGACAGGGTGGCGAGAGACCCAGTACTTC.

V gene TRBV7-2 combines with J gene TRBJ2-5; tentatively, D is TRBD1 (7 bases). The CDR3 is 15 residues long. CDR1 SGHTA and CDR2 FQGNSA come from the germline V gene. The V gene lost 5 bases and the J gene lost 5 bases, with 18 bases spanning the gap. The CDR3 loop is CASSPQGGFGETQYF. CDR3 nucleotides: TGTGCCAGCAGCCCGCAGGGGGGATTCGGGGAGACCCAGTACTTC. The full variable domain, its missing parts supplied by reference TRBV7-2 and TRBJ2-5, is GAGVSQSPSNKVTEKGKDVELRCDPISGHTALYWYRQSLGQGLEFLIYFQGNSAPDKSGLPSDRFSAERTGGSVSTLTIQRTQQEDSAVYLCASSPQGGFGETQYFGPGTRLLVL.

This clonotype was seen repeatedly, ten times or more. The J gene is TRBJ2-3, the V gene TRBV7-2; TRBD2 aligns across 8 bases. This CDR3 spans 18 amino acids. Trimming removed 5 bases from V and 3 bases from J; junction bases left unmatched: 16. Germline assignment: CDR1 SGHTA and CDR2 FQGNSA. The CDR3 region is CASSQPLAGTQGTDTQYF. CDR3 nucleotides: TGTGCCAGCAGCCAACCCTTAGCGGGGACCCAGGGAACAGATACGCAGTATTTT.

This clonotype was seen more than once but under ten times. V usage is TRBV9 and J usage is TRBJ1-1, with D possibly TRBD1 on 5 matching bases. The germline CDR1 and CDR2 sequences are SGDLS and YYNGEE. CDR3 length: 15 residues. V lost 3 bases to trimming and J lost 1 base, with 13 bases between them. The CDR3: CASSALAQGNTEAFF. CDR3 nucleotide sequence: TGTGCCAGCAGCGCCCTCGCTCAGGGGAACACTGAAGCTTTCTTT.

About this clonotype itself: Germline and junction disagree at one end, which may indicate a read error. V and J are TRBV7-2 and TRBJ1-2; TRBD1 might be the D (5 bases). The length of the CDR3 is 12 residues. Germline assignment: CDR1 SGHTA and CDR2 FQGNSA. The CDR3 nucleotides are TGTGCCAGCAGCTTAAACTGGGGACCCTGCTACTTC. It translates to CASSLNWGPCYF.

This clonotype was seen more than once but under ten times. The CDR3 is CASSLGGSPEAFF. In DNA form, the CDR3 reads TGTGCCAGCAGCTTAGGTGGGTCTCCTGAAGCTTTCTTT. The genes are TRBV13 and TRBJ1-1; D unclear. V was clipped by 0 bases and J by 6 bases, with 8 bases between them. CDR1 and CDR2 (germline): PRHDT, FYEKMQ (reference sequence). The CDR3 length is 13 residues. Supplemented by reference TRBV13 and TRBJ1-1, the full variable domain reads AAGVIQSPRHLIKEKRETATLKCYPIPRHDTVYWYQQGPGQDPQFLISFYEKMQSDKGSIPDRFSAQQFSDYHSELNMSSLELGDSALYFCASSLGGSPEAFFGQGTRLTVV.

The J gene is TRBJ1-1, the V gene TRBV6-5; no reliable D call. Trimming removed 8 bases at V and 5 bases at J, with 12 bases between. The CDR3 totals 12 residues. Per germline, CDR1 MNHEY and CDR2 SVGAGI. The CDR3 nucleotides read TGTGCCAGCCGGCCGGGAGGGACTGAAGCTTTCTTT. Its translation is CASRPGGTEAFF.

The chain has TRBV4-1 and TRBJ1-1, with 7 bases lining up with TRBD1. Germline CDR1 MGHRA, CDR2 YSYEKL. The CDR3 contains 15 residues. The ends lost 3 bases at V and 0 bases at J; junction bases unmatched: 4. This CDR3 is CASSHHGTVNTEAFF. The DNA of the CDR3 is TGCGCCAGCAGCCATCATGGGACAGTGAACACTGAAGCTTTCTTT.

CDR3 loop: CSARGKGEYGYTF. As DNA, the CDR3 is TGCAGTGCTAGAGGAAAAGGGGAATATGGCTACACCTTC. This chain joins TRBV20-1 and TRBJ1-2, with D perhaps matching TRBD1 (5 bases). Trimming stripped 1 base from V and 5 bases from J, with 11 bases between. Per the germline V gene, CDR1 is DFQATT and CDR2 is SNEGSKA (reference sequence). This CDR3 comprises 13 residues.

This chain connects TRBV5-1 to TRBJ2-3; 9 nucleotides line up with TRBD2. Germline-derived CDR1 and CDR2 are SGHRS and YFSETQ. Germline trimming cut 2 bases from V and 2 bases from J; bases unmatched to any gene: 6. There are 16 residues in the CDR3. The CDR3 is CASSLAGGLVTDTQYF. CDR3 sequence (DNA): TGCGCCAGCAGCTTAGCGGGGGGCCTCGTCACAGATACGCAGTATTTT. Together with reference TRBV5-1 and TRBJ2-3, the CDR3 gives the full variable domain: KAGVTQTPRYLIKTRGQQVTLSCSPISGHRSVSWYQQTPGQGLQFLFEYFSETQRNKGNFPGRFSGRQFSNSRSEMNVSTLELGDSALYLCASSLAGGLVTDTQYFGPGTRLTVL.

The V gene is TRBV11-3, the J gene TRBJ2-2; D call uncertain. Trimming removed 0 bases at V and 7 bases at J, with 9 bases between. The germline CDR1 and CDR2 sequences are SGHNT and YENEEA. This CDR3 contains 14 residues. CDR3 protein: CASSLDYGRGELFF. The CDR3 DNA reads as TGTGCCAGCAGCTTAGACTACGGACGCGGGGAGCTGTTTTTT.

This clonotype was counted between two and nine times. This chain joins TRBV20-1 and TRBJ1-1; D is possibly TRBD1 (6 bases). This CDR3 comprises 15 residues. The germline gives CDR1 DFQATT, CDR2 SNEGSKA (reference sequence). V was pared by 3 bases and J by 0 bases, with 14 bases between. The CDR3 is CSASPPGEMNTEAFF. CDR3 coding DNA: TGCAGTGCTAGTCCCCCAGGGGAGATGAACACTGAAGCTTTCTTT.

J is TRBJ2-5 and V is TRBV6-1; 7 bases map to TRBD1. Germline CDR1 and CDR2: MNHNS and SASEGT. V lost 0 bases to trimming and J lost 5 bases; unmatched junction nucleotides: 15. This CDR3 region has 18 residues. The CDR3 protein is CASSEALVAFSQGETQYF. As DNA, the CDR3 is TGTGCCAGCAGTGAAGCTTTGGTAGCGTTCTCACAGGGGGAGACCCAGTACTTC.